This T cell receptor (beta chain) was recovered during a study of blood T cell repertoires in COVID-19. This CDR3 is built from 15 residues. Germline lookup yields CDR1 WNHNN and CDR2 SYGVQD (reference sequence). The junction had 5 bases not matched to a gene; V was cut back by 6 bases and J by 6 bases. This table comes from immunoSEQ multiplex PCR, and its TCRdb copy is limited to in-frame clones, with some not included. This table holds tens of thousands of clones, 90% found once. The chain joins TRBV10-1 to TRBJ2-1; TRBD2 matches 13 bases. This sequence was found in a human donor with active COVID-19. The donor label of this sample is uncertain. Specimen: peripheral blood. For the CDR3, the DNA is TGCGCCAGCAGCTCCGGGACTAGCGGGGTCAATGAGCAGTTCTTC. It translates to CASSSGTSGVNEQFF.